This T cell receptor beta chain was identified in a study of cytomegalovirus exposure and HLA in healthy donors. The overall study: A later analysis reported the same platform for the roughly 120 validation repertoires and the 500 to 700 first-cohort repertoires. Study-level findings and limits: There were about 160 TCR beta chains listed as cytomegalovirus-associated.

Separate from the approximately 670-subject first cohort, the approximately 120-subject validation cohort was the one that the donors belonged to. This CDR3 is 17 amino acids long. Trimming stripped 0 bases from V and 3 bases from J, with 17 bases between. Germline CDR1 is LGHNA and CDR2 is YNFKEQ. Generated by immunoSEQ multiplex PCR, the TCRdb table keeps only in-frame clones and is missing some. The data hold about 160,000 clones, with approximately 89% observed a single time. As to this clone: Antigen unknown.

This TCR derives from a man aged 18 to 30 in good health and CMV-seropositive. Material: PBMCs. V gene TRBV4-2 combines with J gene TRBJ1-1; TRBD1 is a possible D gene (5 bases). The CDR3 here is CASSQDSYWGRDTEAFF. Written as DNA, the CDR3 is TGTGCCAGCAGCCAAGATTCGTATTGGGGCCGAGACACTGAAGCTTTCTTT.